This T cell receptor beta chain comes out of a study of blood T cell repertoires in COVID-19. Study-wide background: Samples came from the United States, Italy and Spain, spanning acute and convalescent COVID-19. T cells, B-cell-depleted T cells, or PBMCs provided the cDNA or gDNA that served as material.

In the source study's methods: Cell counts per sample came from amplifying reference gene primers. The table came from immunoSEQ multiplex PCR; TCRdb's copy has only in-frame clones and leaves some out. D and trimming come from the DNA, and the V and J calls and clone size come from that table. The sample gives a few hundred thousand clones, around 91% of which show up once; approximately 4% is in the top ten. CDR1 LNHDA and CDR2 SQIVND come from the germline V gene (reference sequence). The CDR3 extends over 13 amino acids. The ends lost 5 bases at V and 11 bases at J; junction bases unmatched: 6. Participants' own reports of clinical history determined their cohort assignment.

Sequenced: PBMCs or T cells enriched from blood (not recorded which). This chain joins TRBV19 and TRBJ1-4; TRBD1 matches at 9 bases. This receptor was obtained from a woman aged 18-35 years with acute COVID-19. The CDR3 sequence is CASSPGTGSKLFF. CDR3 in DNA: TGTGCCAGTAGTCCAGGGACAGGGTCGAAACTGTTTTTT. Supplemented by reference TRBV19 and TRBJ1-4, the full variable domain reads DGGITQSPKYLFRKEGQNVTLSCEQNLNHDAMYWYRQDPGQGLRLIYYSQIVNDFQKGDIAEGYSVSREKKESFPLTVTSAQKNPTAFYLCASSPGTGSKLFFGSGTQLSVL.